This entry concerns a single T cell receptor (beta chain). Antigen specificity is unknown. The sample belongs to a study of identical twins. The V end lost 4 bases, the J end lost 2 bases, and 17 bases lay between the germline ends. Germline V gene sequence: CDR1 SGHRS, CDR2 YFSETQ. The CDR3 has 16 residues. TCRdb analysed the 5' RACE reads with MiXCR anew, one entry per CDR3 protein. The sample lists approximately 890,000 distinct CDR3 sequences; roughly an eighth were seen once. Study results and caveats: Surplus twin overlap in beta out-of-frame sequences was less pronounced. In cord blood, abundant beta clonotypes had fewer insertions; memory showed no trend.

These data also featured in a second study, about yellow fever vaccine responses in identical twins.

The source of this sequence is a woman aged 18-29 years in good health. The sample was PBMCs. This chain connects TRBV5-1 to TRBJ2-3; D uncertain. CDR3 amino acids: CASSPALTRDTDTQYF. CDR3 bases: TGCGCCAGCAGCCCCGCACTTACACGAGACACAGATACGCAGTATTTT. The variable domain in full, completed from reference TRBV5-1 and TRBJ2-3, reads KAGVTQTPRYLIKTRGQQVTLSCSPISGHRSVSWYQQTPGQGLQFLFEYFSETQRNKGNFPGRFSGRQFSNSRSEMNVSTLELGDSALYLCASSPALTRDTDTQYFGPGTRLTVL.